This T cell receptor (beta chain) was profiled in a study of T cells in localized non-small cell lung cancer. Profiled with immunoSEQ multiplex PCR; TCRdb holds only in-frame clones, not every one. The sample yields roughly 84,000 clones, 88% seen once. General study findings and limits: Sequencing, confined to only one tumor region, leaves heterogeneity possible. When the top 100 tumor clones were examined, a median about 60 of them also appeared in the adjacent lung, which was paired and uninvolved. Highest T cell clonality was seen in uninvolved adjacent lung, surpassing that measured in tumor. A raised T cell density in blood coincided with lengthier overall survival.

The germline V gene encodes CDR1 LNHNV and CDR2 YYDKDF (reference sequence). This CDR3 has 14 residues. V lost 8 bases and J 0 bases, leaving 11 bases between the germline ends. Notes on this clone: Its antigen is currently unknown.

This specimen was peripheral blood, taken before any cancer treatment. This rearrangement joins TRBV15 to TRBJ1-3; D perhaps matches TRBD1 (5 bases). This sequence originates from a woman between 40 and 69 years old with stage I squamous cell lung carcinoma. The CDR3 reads CATGGGTSGNTIYF. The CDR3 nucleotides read TGTGCCACCGGCGGCGGGACCTCTGGAAACACCATATATTTT. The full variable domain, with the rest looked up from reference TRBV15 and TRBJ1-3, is DAMVIQNPRYQVTQFGKPVTLSCSQTLNHNVMYWYQQKSSQAPKLLFHYYDKDFNNEADTPDNFQSRRPNTSFCFLDIRSPGLGDTAMYLCATGGGTSGNTIYFGEGSWLTVV.